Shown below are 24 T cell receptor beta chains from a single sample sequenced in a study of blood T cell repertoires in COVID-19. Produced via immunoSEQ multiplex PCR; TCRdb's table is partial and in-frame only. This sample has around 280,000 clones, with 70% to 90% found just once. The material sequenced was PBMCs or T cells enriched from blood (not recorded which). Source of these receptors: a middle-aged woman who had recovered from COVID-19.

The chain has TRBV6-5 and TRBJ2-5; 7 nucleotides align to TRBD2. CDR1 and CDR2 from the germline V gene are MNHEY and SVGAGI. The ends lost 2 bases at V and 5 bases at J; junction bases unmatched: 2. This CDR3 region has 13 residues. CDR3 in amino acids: CASSYGGGETQYF. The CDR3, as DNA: TGTGCCAGCAGTTACGGGGGAGGGGAGACCCAGTACTTC.

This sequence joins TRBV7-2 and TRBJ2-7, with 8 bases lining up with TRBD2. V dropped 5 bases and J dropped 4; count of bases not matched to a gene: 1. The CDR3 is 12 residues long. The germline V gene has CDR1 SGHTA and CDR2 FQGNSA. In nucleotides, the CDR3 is TGTGCCAGCAGCCCTAGCGGGTACGAGCAGTACTTC. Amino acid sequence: CASSPSGYEQYF. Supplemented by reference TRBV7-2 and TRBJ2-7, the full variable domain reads GAGVSQSPSNKVTEKGKDVELRCDPISGHTALYWYRQSLGQGLEFLIYFQGNSAPDKSGLPSDRFSAERTGGSVSTLTIQRTQQEDSAVYLCASSPSGYEQYFGPGTRLTVT.

Written as DNA, the CDR3 is TGTGCCAGCTCACCACCCACAGGGCCAGGGGGCTCCTACGAGCAGTACTTC. Its translation: CASSPPTGPGGSYEQYF. V usage is TRBV18 and J usage is TRBJ2-7; 7 nucleotides match TRBD1. This CDR3 has 17 residues. Germline CDR1 reads KGHSH; CDR2 reads LQKENI. V lost 0 bases to trimming and J lost 0 bases; unmatched junction nucleotides: 8.

DNA for the CDR3: TGTGCCAGTAGTATGACGGACTATAGCAATCAGCCCCAGCATTTT. Amino acid sequence: CASSMTDYSNQPQHF. This chain joins TRBV19 and TRBJ1-5; no clear D. CDR1 and CDR2 from the germline V gene are LNHDA and SQIVND (reference sequence). The V end lost 3 bases, the J end lost 0 bases, and 9 bases lay between the germline ends. This CDR3 contains 15 residues.

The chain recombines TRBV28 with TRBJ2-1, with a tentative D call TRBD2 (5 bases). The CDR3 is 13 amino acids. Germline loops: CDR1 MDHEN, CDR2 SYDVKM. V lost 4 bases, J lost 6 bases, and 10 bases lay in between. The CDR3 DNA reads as TGTGCCAGCAGTTCCCCGGGGTTCAATGAGCAGTTCTTC. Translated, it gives CASSSPGFNEQFF.

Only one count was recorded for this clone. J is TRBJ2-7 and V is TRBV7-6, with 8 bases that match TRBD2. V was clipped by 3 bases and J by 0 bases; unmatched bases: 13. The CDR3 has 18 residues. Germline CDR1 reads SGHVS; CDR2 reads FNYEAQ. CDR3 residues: CASSFHPYQLAASYEQYF. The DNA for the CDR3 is TGTGCCAGCAGCTTTCATCCCTATCAACTAGCGGCCTCCTACGAGCAGTACTTC.

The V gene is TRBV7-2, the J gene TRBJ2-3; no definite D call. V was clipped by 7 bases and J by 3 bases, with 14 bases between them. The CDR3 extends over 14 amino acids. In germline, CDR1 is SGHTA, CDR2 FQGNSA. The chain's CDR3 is CASTTERATDTQYF. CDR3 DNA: TGTGCCAGCACGACGGAGCGAGCTACAGATACGCAGTATTTT.

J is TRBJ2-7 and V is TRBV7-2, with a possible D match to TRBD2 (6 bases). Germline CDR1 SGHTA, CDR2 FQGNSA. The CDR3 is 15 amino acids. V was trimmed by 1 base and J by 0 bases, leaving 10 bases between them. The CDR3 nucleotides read TGTGCCAGCAGCTTAGAAGCGGGCCGCTCCTACGAGCAGTACTTC. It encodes CASSLEAGRSYEQYF.

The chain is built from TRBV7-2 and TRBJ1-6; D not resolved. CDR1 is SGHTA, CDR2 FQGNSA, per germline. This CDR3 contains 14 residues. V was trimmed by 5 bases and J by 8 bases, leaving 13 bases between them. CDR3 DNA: TGTGCCAGCAGCCCCCGAGACGAGGATTCACCCCTCCACTTT. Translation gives CASSPRDEDSPLHF. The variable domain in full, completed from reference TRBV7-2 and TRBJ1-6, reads GAGVSQSPSNKVTEKGKDVELRCDPISGHTALYWYRQSLGQGLEFLIYFQGNSAPDKSGLPSDRFSAERTGGSVSTLTIQRTQQEDSAVYLCASSPRDEDSPLHFGNGTRLTVT.

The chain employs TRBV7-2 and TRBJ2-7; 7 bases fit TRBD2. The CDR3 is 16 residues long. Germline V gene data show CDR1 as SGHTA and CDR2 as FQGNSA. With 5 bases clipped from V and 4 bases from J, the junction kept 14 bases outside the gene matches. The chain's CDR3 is CASSKAGGGAMYEQYF. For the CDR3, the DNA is TGTGCCAGCAGCAAGGCCGGGGGAGGGGCCATGTACGAGCAGTACTTC.

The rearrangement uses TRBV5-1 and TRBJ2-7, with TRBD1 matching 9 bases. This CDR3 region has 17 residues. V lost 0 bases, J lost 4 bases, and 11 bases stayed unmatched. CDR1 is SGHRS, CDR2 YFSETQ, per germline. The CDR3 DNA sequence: TGCGCCAGCAGCTTGGCCGAGGAATGGACAGGGGATTACGAGCAGTACTTC. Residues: CASSLAEEWTGDYEQYF.

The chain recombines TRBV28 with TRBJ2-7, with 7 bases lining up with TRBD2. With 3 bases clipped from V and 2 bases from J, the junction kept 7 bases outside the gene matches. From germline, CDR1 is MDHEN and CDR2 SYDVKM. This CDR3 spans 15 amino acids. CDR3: CASSFGGFEAYEQYF. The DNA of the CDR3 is TGTGCCAGCAGTTTCGGGGGGTTCGAGGCCTACGAGCAGTACTTC.

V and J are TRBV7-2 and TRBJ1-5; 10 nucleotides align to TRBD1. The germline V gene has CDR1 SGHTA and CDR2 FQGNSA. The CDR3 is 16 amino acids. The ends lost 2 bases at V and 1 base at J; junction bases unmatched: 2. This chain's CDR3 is CASSLTGQGSNQPQHF. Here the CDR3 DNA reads TGTGCCAGCAGCTTAACGGGACAGGGGAGCAATCAGCCCCAGCATTTT.

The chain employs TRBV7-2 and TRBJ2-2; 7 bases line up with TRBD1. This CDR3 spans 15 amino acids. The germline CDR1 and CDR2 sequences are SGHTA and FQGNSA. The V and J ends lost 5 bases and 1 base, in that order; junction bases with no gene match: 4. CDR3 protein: CASSPRTGNTGELFF. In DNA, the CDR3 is TGTGCCAGCAGCCCGCGGACAGGGAACACCGGGGAGCTGTTTTTT.

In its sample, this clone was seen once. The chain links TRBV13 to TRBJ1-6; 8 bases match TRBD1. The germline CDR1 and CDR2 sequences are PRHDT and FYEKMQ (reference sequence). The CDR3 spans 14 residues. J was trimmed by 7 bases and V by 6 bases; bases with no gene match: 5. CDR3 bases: TGTGCCAGCAGTCTACAGGGGGGGAATTCACCCCTCCACTTT. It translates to CASSLQGGNSPLHF.

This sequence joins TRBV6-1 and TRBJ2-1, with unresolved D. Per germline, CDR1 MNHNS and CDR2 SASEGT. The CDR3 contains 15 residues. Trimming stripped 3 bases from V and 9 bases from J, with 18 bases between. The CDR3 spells CASSDWSVPFSEQFF. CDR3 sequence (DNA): TGTGCCAGCAGTGATTGGTCAGTCCCCTTCAGTGAGCAGTTCTTC.

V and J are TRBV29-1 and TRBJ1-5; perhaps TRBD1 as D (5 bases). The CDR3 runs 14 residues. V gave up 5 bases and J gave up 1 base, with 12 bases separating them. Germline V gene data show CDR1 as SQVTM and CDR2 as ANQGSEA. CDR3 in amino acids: CSVSQGTSNQPQHF. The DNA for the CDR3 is TGCAGCGTTAGCCAGGGTACGAGCAATCAGCCCCAGCATTTT.

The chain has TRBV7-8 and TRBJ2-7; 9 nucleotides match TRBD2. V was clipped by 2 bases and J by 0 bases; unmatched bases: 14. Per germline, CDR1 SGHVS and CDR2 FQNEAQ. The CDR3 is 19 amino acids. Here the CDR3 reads CASSLRSLASGISSYEQYF. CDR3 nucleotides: TGTGCCAGCAGCTTACGCAGTTTGGCTAGCGGGATTAGCTCCTACGAGCAGTACTTC.

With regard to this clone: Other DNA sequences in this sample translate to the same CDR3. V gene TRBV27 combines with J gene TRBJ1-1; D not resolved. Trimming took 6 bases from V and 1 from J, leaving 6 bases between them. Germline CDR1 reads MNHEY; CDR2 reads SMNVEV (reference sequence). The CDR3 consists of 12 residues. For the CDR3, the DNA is TGTGCCAGCAGGACACCGAACACTGAAGCTTTCTTT. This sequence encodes CASRTPNTEAFF.

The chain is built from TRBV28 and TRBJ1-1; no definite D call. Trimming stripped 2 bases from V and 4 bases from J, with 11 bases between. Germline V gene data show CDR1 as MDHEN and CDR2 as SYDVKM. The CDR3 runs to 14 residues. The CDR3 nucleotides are TGTGCCAGCAGTTTAACGCAAACCGGCACTGAAGCTTTCTTT. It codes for CASSLTQTGTEAFF.

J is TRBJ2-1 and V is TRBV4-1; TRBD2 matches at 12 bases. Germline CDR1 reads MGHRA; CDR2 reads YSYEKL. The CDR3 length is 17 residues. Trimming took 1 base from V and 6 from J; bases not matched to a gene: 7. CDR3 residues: CASSQVASGRAINEQFF. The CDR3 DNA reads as TGCGCCAGCAGCCAAGTGGCTAGCGGGAGGGCCATCAATGAGCAGTTCTTC.

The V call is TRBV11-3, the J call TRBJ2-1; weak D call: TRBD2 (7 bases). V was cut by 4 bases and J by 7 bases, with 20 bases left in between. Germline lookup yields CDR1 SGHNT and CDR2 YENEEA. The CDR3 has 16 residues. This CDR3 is CASSSGGGLGQNEQFF. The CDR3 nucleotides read TGTGCCAGCAGCTCGGGCGGGGGCCTGGGACAAAATGAGCAGTTCTTC.

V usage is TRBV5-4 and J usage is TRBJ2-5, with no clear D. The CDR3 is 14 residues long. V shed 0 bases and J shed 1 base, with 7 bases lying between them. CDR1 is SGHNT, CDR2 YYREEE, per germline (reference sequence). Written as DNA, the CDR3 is TGTGCCAGCAGCTTGGGAGCGATCCAAGAGACCCAGTACTTC. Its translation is CASSLGAIQETQYF.

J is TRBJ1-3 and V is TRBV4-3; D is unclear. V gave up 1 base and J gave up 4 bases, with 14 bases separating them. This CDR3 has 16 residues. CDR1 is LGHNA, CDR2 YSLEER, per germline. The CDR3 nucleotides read TGCGCCAGCAGCCAAGGTAGACTGTCTTTGGGAAACACCATATATTTT. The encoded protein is CASSQGRLSLGNTIYF.